A single sample gave rise to the 30 T cell receptor beta chains below, sequenced in a study of T-cell reconstitution after alpha-beta-depleted transplantation in children. Unique molecular identifiers featured in how the TCRbeta library was prepared. From the PCR reads, TCRdb called clonotypes with MiXCR, one entry per CDR3 protein. The sample carries around 600,000 distinct CDR3 sequences, 16% recorded once. The sample here was PBMCs from the stem cell graft donor, taken from the stem cell graft. The receptors were sampled from a human donor who donated a stem cell graft to a child with acute myeloid leukemia.

There are many counts of this clonotype. CDR3 bases: TGCAGTGCTAACCCCCTTAACTCGGATGAGCAGTTCTTC. This sequence encodes CSANPLNSDEQFF. The chain couples TRBV20-1 to TRBJ2-1; D is unclear. From germline, CDR1 is DFQATT and CDR2 SNEGSKA (reference sequence). The CDR3 extends over 13 amino acids. The V end was cut by 4 bases, the J end by 8 bases, with 15 bases between.

This clonotype was detected a few times. The chain has TRBV6-2 or TRBV6-3 and TRBJ2-5; D is perhaps TRBD1 or TRBD2 (6 bases each). CDR1 is MNHEY, CDR2 SVGEGT, per germline. The V and J ends lost 7 bases and 2 bases respectively, with 17 bases between them. The CDR3 extends over 15 amino acids. CDR3 protein: CASKYLGGVQETQYF. The CDR3 DNA sequence: TGTGCCAGCAAGTACTTGGGGGGCGTACAAGAGACCCAGTACTTC.

The chain joins TRBV12-3 or TRBV12-4 to TRBJ2-2; D possibly matches TRBD1 or TRBD2 (5 bases each). The V and J ends lost 7 bases and 7 bases respectively, with 19 bases between them. This CDR3 region has 15 residues. CDR3 residues: CASILRPGPSGELFF. The CDR3 DNA follows: TGTGCCAGCATCCTAAGGCCGGGGCCTAGCGGGGAGCTGTTTTTT.

This clonotype has a count of ten or more. J is TRBJ2-7 and V is TRBV6-1, with 7 bases that match TRBD1. CDR3 size: 14 residues. Germline V CDR1 and CDR2: MNHNS, SASEGT. The ends lost 4 bases at V and 0 bases at J; junction bases unmatched: 3. CDR3 loop: CASSVGQDSYEQYF. The DNA for the CDR3 is TGTGCCAGCAGTGTTGGACAGGACTCCTACGAGCAGTACTTC.

The chain uses TRBV7-9 and TRBJ1-2, with 7 bases that match TRBD1. The J segment lost 6 bases and the V segment lost 5 bases, leaving 6 bases of the junction unmatched. The germline gives CDR1 SEHNR, CDR2 FQNEAQ (reference sequence). The length of the CDR3 is 13 residues. The CDR3, as DNA: TGTGCCAGCAGCCGAGACAGGGTCGATGGCTACACCTTC. It encodes CASSRDRVDGYTF.

This clonotype was observed a handful of times. V is TRBV15 and J is TRBJ2-4, with 7 bases matching TRBD2. Losses at the gene ends were 9 bases for V and 6 bases for J; bases not matched to a gene: 8. The CDR3 is 13 amino acids. CDR1 and CDR2 from the germline V gene are LNHNV and YYDKDF (reference sequence). The CDR3 DNA reads as TGTGCCACGGGGGGGGGAGGTAGAAACATTCAGTACTTC. Encoded protein: CATGGGGRNIQYF.

This clonotype was detected a few times. The J gene is TRBJ1-2, the V gene TRBV5-1, with TRBD1 matching 12 bases. The CDR3 has 15 amino acids. CDR1 and CDR2 (germline): SGHRS, YFSETQ. J lost 6 bases, V lost 0 bases, and 3 bases had no gene match. The DNA of the CDR3 is TGCGCCAGCAGCTTGGCTGGGACAGGGGGCGATGGCTACACCTTC. Translation: CASSLAGTGGDGYTF.

The chain couples TRBV6-2 or TRBV6-3 to TRBJ2-1, with D uncertain. The CDR3 covers 12 residues. The germline V gene has CDR1 MNHEY and CDR2 SVGEGT. V was pared by 8 bases and J by 3 bases, with 8 bases between. The CDR3: CASLADYNEQFF. DNA for the CDR3: TGTGCCAGCCTCGCAGACTACAATGAGCAGTTCTTC.

The rearrangement links TRBV6-1 to TRBJ2-7, with D unclear. Germline loops: CDR1 MNHNS, CDR2 SASEGT. The CDR3 sequence is 16 residues long. Trimming removed 5 bases from V and 0 bases from J, with 17 bases in between. CDR3 sequence: CASSTQSTRTSYEQYF. The CDR3 bases are TGTGCCAGCAGTACACAATCTACTCGTACCTCCTACGAGCAGTACTTC.

Details on this clonotype: The conserved closing phenylalanine or tryptophan is absent in this CDR3, likely reflecting a read error. The J gene is TRBJ2-7, the V gene TRBV9; TRBD2 matches 7 bases. V shed 3 bases, J shed 5 bases, and the junction held 14 bases outside the gene matches. Germline values: CDR1 SGDLS, CDR2 YYNGEE. The CDR3 extends over 16 amino acids. CDR3 sequence: CASSASQVDGGNEQYY. CDR3 nucleotide sequence: TGTGCCAGCAGCGCATCCCAAGTGGACGGGGGGAACGAGCAGTACTAC.

With respect to this clonotype: A read error may explain this, as a much larger clone is one base away. The chain recombines TRBV7-9 with TRBJ1-3; D is unresolved. V dropped 5 bases and J dropped 2 bases, with 7 bases sitting between them. Looked up from germline, CDR1 is SEHNR and CDR2 is FQNEAQ (reference sequence). The CDR3 totals 13 residues. CDR3 DNA: TGTGCCAGCAGCCCCATCCCTGGAAACACCATATATTTT. Amino acids: CASSPIPGNTIYF.

In this sample, this clonotype turned up many times. This chain connects TRBV7-2 to TRBJ1-6; D is undetermined. V was trimmed by 10 bases and J by 0 bases, leaving 10 bases between them. The CDR3 has 14 residues. The V gene's germline CDR1 is SGHTA and CDR2 FQGNSA. For the CDR3, the DNA is TGTGCCACCTCGGGGAGCTCCTATAATTCACCCCTCCACTTT. Encoded protein: CATSGSSYNSPLHF.

This chain connects TRBV6-5 to TRBJ1-6; 7 bases are shared with TRBD1. J gave up 3 bases and V 7 bases, and 9 bases lay outside the gene matches. Germline values: CDR1 MNHEY, CDR2 SVGAGI. This CDR3 has 16 residues. CDR3 protein: CASTSQGTVYNSPLHF. CDR3 DNA sequence: TGTGCCAGCACTTCCCAAGGGACAGTCTATAATTCACCCCTCCACTTT.

This clonotype was counted between two and nine times. The chain couples TRBV20-1 to TRBJ1-5, with 7 bases lining up with TRBD1. The CDR3 runs 14 residues. Unmatched junction bases numbered 8, after V lost 5 bases and J lost 4 bases. CDR1 is DFQATT and CDR2 is SNEGSKA in the germline V gene (reference sequence). CDR3 loop: CSALEGDSNQPQHF. In DNA form, the CDR3 reads TGCAGTGCTCTTGAGGGGGACAGTAATCAGCCCCAGCATTTT.

This clonotype was counted many times. This chain connects TRBV20-1 to TRBJ2-3; D may be TRBD1 (7 bases). With 1 base removed from V and 2 bases from J, the gap between germline ends came to 16 bases. CDR3 length: 16 amino acids. CDR1 is DFQATT, CDR2 SNEGSKA, per germline (reference sequence). DNA for the CDR3: TGCAGTGCTAGAGGACAGGGAGGAAGGTCCACAGATACGCAGTATTTT. Its translation is CSARGQGGRSTDTQYF.

This clonotype was counted many times. J is TRBJ2-3 and V is TRBV5-4; TRBD2 is a possible D gene (5 bases). Germline V CDR1 and CDR2: SGHNT, YYREEE (reference sequence). V lost 0 bases to trimming and J lost 5 bases, with 10 bases between them. This CDR3 is 14 amino acids long. CDR3 DNA: TGTGCCAGCAGCTTGGGTAGCGCGGGAGATACGCAGTATTTT. Amino acid sequence: CASSLGSAGDTQYF.

This clonotype appeared many times. The rearrangement joins TRBV20-1 to TRBJ1-2; 10 bases agree with TRBD1. Germline trimming cut 5 bases from V and 3 bases from J; bases unmatched to any gene: 6. The germline CDR1 and CDR2 sequences are DFQATT and SNEGSKA (reference sequence). The CDR3 contains 14 residues. DNA of the CDR3: TGCAGTGCTGGTCCGGGACAGGGGTACTATGGCTACACCTTC. Its translation is CSAGPGQGYYGYTF.

The V gene is TRBV24-1, the J gene TRBJ1-2; D not resolved. CDR1 and CDR2 (germline): KGHDR, SFDVKD. V was trimmed by 4 bases and J by 5 bases, leaving 7 bases between them. The CDR3 is made up of 12 amino acids. The CDR3, as DNA: TGTGCCACCAGTGACCCCTATTATGGCTACACCTTC. This codes for CATSDPYYGYTF.

A few counts support this clonotype. This CDR3 is CASSGTGTAPYGYTF. The CDR3 DNA reads as TGTGCCAGCAGCGGTACCGGGACAGCTCCTTATGGCTACACCTTC. J is TRBJ1-2 and V is TRBV7-2, with 7 bases aligning to TRBD1. This CDR3 spans 15 amino acids. Trimming took 5 bases from V and 5 from J; bases not matched to a gene: 11. Germline V lookup: CDR1 SGHTA, CDR2 FQGNSA. The variable domain in full, completed from reference TRBV7-2 and TRBJ1-2, reads GAGVSQSPSNKVTEKGKDVELRCDPISGHTALYWYRQSLGQGLEFLIYFQGNSAPDKSGLPSDRFSAERTGGSVSTLTIQRTQQEDSAVYLCASSGTGTAPYGYTFGSGTRLTVV.

The rearrangement joins TRBV7-9 to TRBJ1-2; a possible D gene is TRBD1 (6 bases). The V and J ends lost 6 bases and 8 bases respectively, with 22 bases between them. The CDR3 sequence is 15 residues long. The germline CDR1 and CDR2 sequences are SEHNR and FQNEAQ (reference sequence). CDR3 in DNA: TGTGCCAGCAGTCGATGGGCTACAGGGAATCGAGGCTACACCTTC. Translated: CASSRWATGNRGYTF.

This clonotype was found many times. The rearrangement uses TRBV7-2 and TRBJ1-5; perhaps TRBD1 as D (5 bases). Deletions cut 1 base from V and 4 bases from J, with 11 bases between. The CDR3 has 15 residues. CDR1 is SGHTA and CDR2 is FQGNSA in the germline V gene. CDR3 sequence: CASSLVMGVNQPQHF. In nucleotides, the CDR3 is TGTGCCAGCAGCTTAGTGATGGGGGTTAATCAGCCCCAGCATTTT.

The chain employs TRBV20-1 and TRBJ2-3; 7 nucleotides match TRBD2. CDR1 DFQATT and CDR2 SNEGSKA come from the germline V gene (reference sequence). This CDR3 comprises 19 residues. Unmatched junction bases numbered 17, after V lost 0 bases and J lost 2 bases. The chain's CDR3 is CSARDGEGWEWGSTDTQYF. CDR3 in DNA: TGCAGTGCTAGAGATGGGGAGGGGTGGGAGTGGGGCTCCACAGATACGCAGTATTTT.

In this sample, this clonotype turned up many times. The rearrangement links TRBV20-1 to TRBJ1-4; D uncertain. V was pared by 0 bases and J by 0 bases, with 8 bases between. Germline CDR1 reads DFQATT; CDR2 reads SNEGSKA (reference sequence). The CDR3 runs 15 residues. CDR3 in amino acids: CSAREDGATNEKLFF. CDR3 bases: TGCAGTGCTAGAGAGGACGGCGCAACTAATGAAAAACTGTTTTTT.

The DNA for the CDR3 is TGCGCCAGCAGCCAGGGGGAGAGCACTGAAGCTTTCTTT. It encodes CASSQGESTEAFF. The chain couples TRBV5-1 to TRBJ1-1, with 7 bases lining up with TRBD1. This CDR3 is built from 13 residues. Germline V gives CDR1 SGHRS, CDR2 YFSETQ. Losses at the gene ends were 4 bases for V and 4 bases for J; bases not matched to a gene: 4.

CDR3 sequence (DNA): TGTGCCAGCTCACCAGGAGCAGGCCTCCATCAGCCCCAGCATTTT. Protein product: CASSPGAGLHQPQHF. The gene calls are TRBV18 and TRBJ1-5; D gene unclear. V lost 2 bases, J lost 5 bases, and 13 bases lay in between. CDR1 KGHSH and CDR2 LQKENI come from the germline V gene. The length of the CDR3 is 15 residues.

The genes are TRBV11-3 and TRBJ2-5; D is perhaps TRBD2 (6 bases). The CDR3 covers 16 residues. Germline V gives CDR1 SGHNT, CDR2 YENEEA. The ends were cut back, 4 bases at V and 9 bases at J, with 24 bases in the middle. CDR3 in DNA: TGTGCCAGCAGCTCAGGGAGCCCACTCTCAACGGGGGCCCAGTACTTC. It specifies CASSSGSPLSTGAQYF.

This clonotype was observed a few times. The chain has TRBV12-3 or TRBV12-4 and TRBJ1-2; D gene ambiguous. V was cut by 2 bases and J by 4 bases, with 8 bases left in between. The CDR3 length is 13 residues. CDR3 nucleotides: TGTGCCAGCAGTTTAAACAGATTCTATGGCTACACCTTC. Protein product: CASSLNRFYGYTF.

The table lists this clonotype with a few counts. The V and J genes are TRBV5-6 and TRBJ2-1; 8 bases are shared with TRBD1. V lost 3 bases and J lost 15; bases outside the gene matches: 17. Germline CDR1 is SGHDT and CDR2 is YYEEEE. CDR3 length: 15 residues. CDR3 sequence reads: CASSSQTGALPPWFF. In nucleotides, the CDR3 is TGTGCCAGCAGCTCTCAGACAGGGGCCCTCCCCCCTTGGTTCTTC. The variable domain in full, completed from reference TRBV5-6 and TRBJ2-1, reads DAGVTQSPTHLIKTRGQQVTLRCSPKSGHDTVSWYQQALGQGPQFIFQYYEEEERQRGNFPDRFSGHQFPNYSSELNVNALLLGDSALYLCASSSQTGALPPWFFGPGTRLTVL.

This clonotype appeared many times. The gene calls are TRBV9 and TRBJ2-3; 7 nucleotides agree with TRBD2. Germline lookup yields CDR1 SGDLS and CDR2 YYNGEE. This CDR3 comprises 13 residues. V was pared by 0 bases and J by 5 bases, with 0 bases of the junction left unmatched. The CDR3 region has the DNA TGTGCCAGCAGCGTAGGCGGGGGAGATACGCAGTATTTT. Protein: CASSVGGGDTQYF.

In its sample, this clonotype was seen many times. The CDR3 region is CSARAGASYNEQFF. As DNA, the CDR3 is TGCAGTGCTAGAGCGGGGGCATCCTACAATGAGCAGTTCTTC. The V and J genes are TRBV20-1 and TRBJ2-1; D may be TRBD1 or TRBD2 (6 bases each). V was cut by 1 base and J by 1 base, with 8 bases left in between. Germline CDR1 and CDR2: DFQATT and SNEGSKA (reference sequence). The CDR3 has 14 amino acids.